Given below is one T cell receptor beta chain in context. These data are taken from a study of control samples from healthy donors and cancer patients. The CDR3 runs 17 residues. The germline V gene has CDR1 SGHAT and CDR2 FQNNGV. Germline trimming cut 0 bases from V and 8 bases from J; bases unmatched to any gene: 11. This table comes from immunoSEQ multiplex PCR, and its TCRdb copy is limited to in-frame clones, with some not included. The sample includes around 130,000 clones, over 75% of them seen just once. The sequenced sample consisted of blood. V usage is TRBV11-2 and J usage is TRBJ1-2; the match to TRBD1 covers 11 bases. This clonotype was obtained from a man aged 45 to 65 in good health. Here the CDR3 reads CASSLDLSGTGGFGYTF. The CDR3 DNA reads as TGTGCCAGCAGCTTAGATTTATCCGGGACAGGGGGTTTCGGCTACACCTTC.